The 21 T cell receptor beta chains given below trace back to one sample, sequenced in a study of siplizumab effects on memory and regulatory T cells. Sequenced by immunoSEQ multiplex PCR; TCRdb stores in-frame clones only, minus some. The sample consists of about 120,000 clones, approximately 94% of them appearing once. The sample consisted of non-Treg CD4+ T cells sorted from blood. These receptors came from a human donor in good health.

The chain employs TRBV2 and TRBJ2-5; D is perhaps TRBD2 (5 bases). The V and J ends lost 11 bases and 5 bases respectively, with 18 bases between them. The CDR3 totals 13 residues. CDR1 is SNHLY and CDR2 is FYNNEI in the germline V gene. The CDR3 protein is CAGRGESAETQYF. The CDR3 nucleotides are TGTGCCGGACGTGGGGAGTCGGCCGAGACCCAGTACTTC.

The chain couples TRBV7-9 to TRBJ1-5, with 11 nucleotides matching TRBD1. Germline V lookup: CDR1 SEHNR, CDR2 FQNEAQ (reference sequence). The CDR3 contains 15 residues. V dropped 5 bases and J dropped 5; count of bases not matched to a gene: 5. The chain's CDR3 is CASSPGTGGYQPQHF. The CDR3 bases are TGTGCCAGCAGCCCAGGGACAGGGGGATATCAGCCCCAGCATTTT.

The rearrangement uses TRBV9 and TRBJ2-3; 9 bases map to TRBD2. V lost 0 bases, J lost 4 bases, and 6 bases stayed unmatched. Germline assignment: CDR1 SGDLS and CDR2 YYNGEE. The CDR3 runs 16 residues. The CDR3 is CASSVVSGGAADTQYF. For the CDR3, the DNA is TGTGCCAGCAGCGTAGTTAGCGGGGGTGCCGCAGATACGCAGTATTTT.

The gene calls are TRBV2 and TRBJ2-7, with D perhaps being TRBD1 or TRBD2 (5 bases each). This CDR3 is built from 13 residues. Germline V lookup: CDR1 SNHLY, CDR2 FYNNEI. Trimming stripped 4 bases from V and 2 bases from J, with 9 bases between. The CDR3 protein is CASSGDLAYEQYF. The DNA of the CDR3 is TGTGCCAGCAGTGGGGACCTGGCCTACGAGCAGTACTTC.

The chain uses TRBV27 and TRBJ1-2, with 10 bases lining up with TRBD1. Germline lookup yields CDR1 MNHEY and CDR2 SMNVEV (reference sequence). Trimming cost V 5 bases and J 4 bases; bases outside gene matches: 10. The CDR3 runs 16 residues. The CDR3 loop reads CASSPSLGTGAYGYTF. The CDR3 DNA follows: TGTGCCAGCAGTCCTTCACTGGGGACAGGGGCCTATGGCTACACCTTC.

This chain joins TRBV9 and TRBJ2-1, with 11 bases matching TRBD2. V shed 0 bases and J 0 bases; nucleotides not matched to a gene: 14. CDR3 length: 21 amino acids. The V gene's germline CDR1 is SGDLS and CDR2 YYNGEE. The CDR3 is CASSVDSLRTSGRSSYNEQFF. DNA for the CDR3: TGTGCCAGCAGCGTAGATTCTTTGAGAACTAGCGGGAGAAGCTCCTACAATGAGCAGTTCTTC.

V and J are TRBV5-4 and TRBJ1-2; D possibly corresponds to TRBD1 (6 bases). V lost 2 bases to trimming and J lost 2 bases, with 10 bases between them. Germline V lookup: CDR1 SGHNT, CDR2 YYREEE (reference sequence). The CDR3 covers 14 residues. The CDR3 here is CASSFPGENYGYTF. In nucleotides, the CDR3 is TGTGCCAGCAGCTTTCCAGGGGAGAACTATGGCTACACCTTC.

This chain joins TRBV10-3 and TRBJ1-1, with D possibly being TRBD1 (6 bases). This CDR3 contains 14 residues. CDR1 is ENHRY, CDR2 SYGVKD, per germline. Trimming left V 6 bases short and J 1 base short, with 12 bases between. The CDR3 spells CAIRSTGTNTEAFF. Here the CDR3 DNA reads TGTGCCATCAGAAGTACAGGGACGAACACTGAAGCTTTCTTT.

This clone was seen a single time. CDR3 in DNA: TGTGCCTGGTATCGACAGAACTATGGCTACACCTTC. This encodes CAWYRQNYGYTF. The chain couples TRBV30 to TRBJ1-2; a possible D gene is TRBD1 (5 bases). From germline, CDR1 is GTSNPN and CDR2 SVGIG (reference sequence). Trimming cost V 5 bases and J 2 bases, with 9 bases left between them. This CDR3 contains 12 residues.

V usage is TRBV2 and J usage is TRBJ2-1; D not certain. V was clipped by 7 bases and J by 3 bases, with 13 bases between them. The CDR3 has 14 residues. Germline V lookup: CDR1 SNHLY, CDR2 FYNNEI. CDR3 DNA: TGTGCCAGCACCAACGCGAGCATCTACAATGAGCAGTTCTTC. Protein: CASTNASIYNEQFF.

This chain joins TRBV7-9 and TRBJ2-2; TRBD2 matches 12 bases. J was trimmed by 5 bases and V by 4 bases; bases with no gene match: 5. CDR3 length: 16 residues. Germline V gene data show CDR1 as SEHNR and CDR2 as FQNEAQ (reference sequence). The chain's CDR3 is CASSYLAGGLTGELFF. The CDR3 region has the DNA TGTGCCAGCAGCTACCTAGCGGGAGGGTTAACCGGGGAGCTGTTTTTT.

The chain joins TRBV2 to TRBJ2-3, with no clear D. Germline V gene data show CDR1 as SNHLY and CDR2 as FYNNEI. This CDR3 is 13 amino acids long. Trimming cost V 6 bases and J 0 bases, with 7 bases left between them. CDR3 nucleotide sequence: TGTGCCAGCAGAATCTTCAGCACAGATACGCAGTATTTT. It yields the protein CASRIFSTDTQYF.

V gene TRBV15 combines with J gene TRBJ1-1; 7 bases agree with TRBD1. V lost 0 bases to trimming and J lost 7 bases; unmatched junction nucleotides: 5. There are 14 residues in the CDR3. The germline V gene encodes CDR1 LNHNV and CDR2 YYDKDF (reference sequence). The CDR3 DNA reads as TGTGCCACCAGCAGAGATACGGGACAGCTTGAAGCTTTCTTT. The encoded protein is CATSRDTGQLEAFF.

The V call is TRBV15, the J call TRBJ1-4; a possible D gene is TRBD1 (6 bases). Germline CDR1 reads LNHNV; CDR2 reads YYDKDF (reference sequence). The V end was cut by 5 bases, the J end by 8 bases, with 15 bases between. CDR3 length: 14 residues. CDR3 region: CATSSRQVGEKLFF. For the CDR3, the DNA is TGTGCCACCAGCTCACGACAGGTTGGGGAAAAACTGTTTTTT.

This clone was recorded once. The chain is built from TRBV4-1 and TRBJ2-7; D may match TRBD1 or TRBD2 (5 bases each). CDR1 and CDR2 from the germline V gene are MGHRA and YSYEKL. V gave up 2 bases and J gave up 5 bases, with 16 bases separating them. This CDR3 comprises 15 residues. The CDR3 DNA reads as TGCGCCAGCAGCCAACTTCTGGGACGCTTCAACGAGCAGTACTTC. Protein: CASSQLLGRFNEQYF.

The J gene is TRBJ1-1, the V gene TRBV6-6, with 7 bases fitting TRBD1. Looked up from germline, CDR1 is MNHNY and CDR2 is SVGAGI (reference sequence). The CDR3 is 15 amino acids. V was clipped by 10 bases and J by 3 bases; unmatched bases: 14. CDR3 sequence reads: CAIKESGQTHTEAFF. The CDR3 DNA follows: TGTGCCATCAAAGAATCGGGACAGACTCACACTGAAGCTTTCTTT.

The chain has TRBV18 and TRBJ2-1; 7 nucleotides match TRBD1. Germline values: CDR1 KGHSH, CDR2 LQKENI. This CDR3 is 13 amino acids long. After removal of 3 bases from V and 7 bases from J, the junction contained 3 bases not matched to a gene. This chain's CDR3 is CASSPGTANEQFF. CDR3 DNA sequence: TGTGCCAGCTCACCCGGGACAGCGAATGAGCAGTTCTTC.

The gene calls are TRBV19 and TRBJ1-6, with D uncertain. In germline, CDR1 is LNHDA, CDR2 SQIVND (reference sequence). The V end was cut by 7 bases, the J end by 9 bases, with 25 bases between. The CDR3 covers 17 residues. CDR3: CASKKGSTGLYGSPLHF. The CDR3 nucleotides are TGTGCCAGTAAAAAGGGTAGCACCGGCCTATACGGTTCACCCCTCCACTTT.

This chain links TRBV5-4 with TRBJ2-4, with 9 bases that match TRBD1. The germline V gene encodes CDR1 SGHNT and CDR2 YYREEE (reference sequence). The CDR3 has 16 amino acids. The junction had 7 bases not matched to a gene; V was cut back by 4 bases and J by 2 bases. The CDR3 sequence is CASSATGGKTKNIQYF. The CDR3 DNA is TGTGCCAGCAGCGCGACAGGGGGAAAGACCAAAAACATTCAGTACTTC.

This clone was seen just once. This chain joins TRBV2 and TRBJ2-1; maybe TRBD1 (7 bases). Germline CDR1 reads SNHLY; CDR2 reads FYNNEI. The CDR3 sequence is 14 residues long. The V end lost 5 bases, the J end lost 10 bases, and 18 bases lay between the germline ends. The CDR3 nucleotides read TGTGCCAGCAGTTTCAGCAGGGGGGTGGGCGAGCAGTTCTTC. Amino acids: CASSFSRGVGEQFF. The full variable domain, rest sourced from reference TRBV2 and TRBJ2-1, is EPEVTQTPSHQVTQMGQEVILRCVPISNHLYFYWYRQILGQKVEFLVSFYNNEISEKSEIFDDQFSVERPDGSNFTLKIRSTKLEDSAMYFCASSFSRGVGEQFFGPGTRLTVL.

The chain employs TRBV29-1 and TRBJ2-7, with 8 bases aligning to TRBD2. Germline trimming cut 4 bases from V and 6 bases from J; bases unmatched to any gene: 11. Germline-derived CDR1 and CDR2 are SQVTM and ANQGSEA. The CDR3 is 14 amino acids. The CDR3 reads CSVVAQRGHTEQYF. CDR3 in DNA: TGCAGCGTTGTAGCGCAGCGGGGGCACACCGAGCAGTACTTC.